Each of the 16 T cell receptor beta chains below was sequenced from the same sample in a study of T-cell memory formation after mild COVID-19. TCRdb redid the calling of the 5' RACE reads with MiXCR, one entry per CDR3 protein. Found here are approximately 350,000 distinct CDR3 sequences, around an eighth of them singletons; the top ten hold approximately 20%. The specimen sequenced was PBMCs or a T cell subset sorted from them (not recorded which). The receptor source for this set is a man younger than 35 who had mild COVID-19 (a few samples of this study predate the infection). Cell type and time point are not known.

The V and J genes are TRBV23-1 and TRBJ1-6; tentative D call: TRBD1 (5 bases). TRBV23-1 is recorded as an ORF, its role being uncertain. This CDR3 is built from 11 residues. The CDR3 DNA reads as TGCGACAACCCTGGGGGTTCACCCCTCCACTTT. This codes for CDNPGGSPLHF.

The chain employs TRBV4-1 and TRBJ2-1; D is perhaps TRBD2 (6 bases). Germline CDR1 is MGHRA and CDR2 is YSYEKL. This CDR3 spans 17 amino acids. Trimming removed 4 bases from V and 10 bases from J, with 26 bases in between. CDR3 in DNA: TGCGCCAGCAGCCGTATTTTCCGCGACAGCCAGGACTACGAGCAGTTCTTC. As protein: CASSRIFRDSQDYEQFF.

This clonotype has more than one count but fewer than ten. This sequence joins TRBV7-2 and TRBJ1-2; possibly TRBD1 for D (5 bases). The CDR3 totals 13 residues. The V end lost 7 bases, the J end lost 8 bases, and 17 bases lay between the germline ends. Germline assignment: CDR1 SGHTA and CDR2 FQGNSA. Here the CDR3 DNA reads TGTGCCAGCACGACCGCGAGGGGCGAAGGCTACACCTTC. Encoded protein: CASTTARGEGYTF.

V usage is TRBV11-1 and J usage is TRBJ2-5; unclear D gene. The V and J ends lost 7 bases and 1 base respectively, with 10 bases between them. This CDR3 region has 13 residues. Germline lookup yields CDR1 SGHAT and CDR2 FQDESV (reference sequence). The CDR3 DNA reads TGTGCCAGCACCGGCAGATCCCAAGAGACCCAGTACTTC. This gives the protein CASTGRSQETQYF.

The chain couples TRBV12-3 or TRBV12-4 to TRBJ2-5, with D possibly matching TRBD2 (6 bases). V lost 5 bases and J lost 2, with 12 bases in between. The CDR3 runs to 14 residues. The CDR3 is CASSTIGTQETQYF. CDR3 bases: TGTGCCAGCAGTACTATTGGGACTCAAGAGACCCAGTACTTC.

In its sample, this clonotype was seen many times. This rearrangement joins TRBV11-1 to TRBJ2-2; a possible D gene is TRBD2 (6 bases). The germline CDR1 and CDR2 sequences are SGHAT and FQDESV (reference sequence). The CDR3 has 14 residues. Trimming stripped 5 bases from V and 4 bases from J, with 11 bases between. Here the CDR3 reads CASSPGAGTGELFF. The CDR3 nucleotides are TGTGCCAGCAGCCCGGGAGCAGGCACCGGGGAGCTGTTTTTT.

The sample holds a few counts of this clonotype. V usage is TRBV7-2 and J usage is TRBJ1-6; 7 bases are shared with TRBD1. CDR3 length: 15 residues. Germline V CDR1 and CDR2: SGHTA, FQGNSA. The V gene end was trimmed by 7 bases and the J gene end by 8 bases; junction bases not matched to a gene: 11. CDR3 nucleotides: TGTGCCAGCACCTATGGCTCGACAGGGTATTCACCCCTCCACTTT. Translated, it gives CASTYGSTGYSPLHF.

The chain employs TRBV6-6 and TRBJ1-6, with D possibly matching TRBD1 (5 bases). V lost 8 bases to trimming and J lost 7 bases, with 9 bases between them. The CDR3 extends over 12 amino acids. Germline CDR1 MNHNY, CDR2 SVGAGI (reference sequence). CDR3 coding DNA: TGTGCCAGCTCGGGGGGGAATTCACCCCTCCACTTT. Translated, it gives CASSGGNSPLHF.

This chain links TRBV4-1 with TRBJ1-2; D remains ambiguous. The CDR3 consists of 14 residues. Trimming pared 3 bases from V and 2 bases from J, leaving 10 bases between. The germline V gene has CDR1 MGHRA and CDR2 YSYEKL. CDR3 coding DNA: TGCGCCAGCAGCCACGCAGGACGGAACTATGGCTACACCTTC. Its protein product is CASSHAGRNYGYTF.

This clonotype has at least ten counts. The chain is built from TRBV27 and TRBJ1-2, with D possibly matching TRBD1 (6 bases). Germline loops: CDR1 MNHEY, CDR2 SMNVEV (reference sequence). V was clipped by 4 bases and J by 6 bases, with 12 bases between them. The CDR3 covers 13 residues. In nucleotides, the CDR3 is TGTGCCAGCAGTTCCACAGGGACCCATGGCTACACCTTC. It encodes CASSSTGTHGYTF.

The V gene is TRBV6-2 or TRBV6-3, the J gene TRBJ2-7; D is unclear. The V end was cut by 5 bases, the J end by 4 bases, with 12 bases between. CDR3 length equals 13 residues. Germline V gene sequence: CDR1 MNHEY, CDR2 SVGEGT. The CDR3 spells CASSDSLVYEQYF. The CDR3 region has the DNA TGTGCCAGCAGTGATTCTCTGGTTTACGAGCAGTACTTC.

This chain joins TRBV20-1 and TRBJ1-1; 7 bases align to TRBD1. CDR3 length: 12 residues. Germline values: CDR1 DFQATT, CDR2 SNEGSKA (reference sequence). The chain's CDR3 is CSSQRGRTEAFF. For the CDR3, the DNA is TGCAGCAGCCAGAGGGGGCGGACTGAAGCTTTCTTT.

In its sample, this clonotype was seen many times. The chain carries TRBV12-3 or TRBV12-4 and TRBJ1-2; the D gene is possibly TRBD1 (5 bases). The CDR3 sequence is 14 residues long. V lost 7 bases to trimming and J lost 4 bases, with 16 bases between them. CDR3 sequence: CASTSQGLGYGYTF. CDR3 DNA sequence: TGTGCCAGCACCAGTCAGGGTTTGGGCTATGGCTACACCTTC.

The rearrangement joins TRBV7-8 to TRBJ1-1; 9 nucleotides line up with TRBD1. Trimming cost V 1 base and J 11 bases; bases outside gene matches: 14. This CDR3 has 16 residues. CDR1 and CDR2 (germline): SGHVS, FQNEAQ. The CDR3: CASSLGLDRGAPAAFF. CDR3 in DNA: TGTGCCAGCAGCTTAGGCCTGGACAGGGGCGCCCCGGCGGCTTTCTTT.

This clonotype was seen at least ten times. CDR3 protein: CASSPSRETQYF. CDR3 coding DNA: TGTGCCAGCAGCCCGAGCAGGGAGACCCAGTACTTC. The chain is built from TRBV7-2 and TRBJ2-5; D is unresolved. Trimming left V 5 bases short and J 5 bases short, with 9 bases between. The CDR3 is made up of 12 amino acids. Germline CDR1 reads SGHTA; CDR2 reads FQGNSA.

This clonotype showed up many times. The gene calls are TRBV9 and TRBJ2-1; D unclear. Germline lookup yields CDR1 SGDLS and CDR2 YYNGEE. This CDR3 has 11 amino acids. Trimming left V 1 base short and J 7 bases short, with 3 bases between. CDR3 amino acids: CASSVRNEQFF. CDR3 sequence (DNA): TGTGCCAGCAGCGTAAGGAATGAGCAGTTCTTC.